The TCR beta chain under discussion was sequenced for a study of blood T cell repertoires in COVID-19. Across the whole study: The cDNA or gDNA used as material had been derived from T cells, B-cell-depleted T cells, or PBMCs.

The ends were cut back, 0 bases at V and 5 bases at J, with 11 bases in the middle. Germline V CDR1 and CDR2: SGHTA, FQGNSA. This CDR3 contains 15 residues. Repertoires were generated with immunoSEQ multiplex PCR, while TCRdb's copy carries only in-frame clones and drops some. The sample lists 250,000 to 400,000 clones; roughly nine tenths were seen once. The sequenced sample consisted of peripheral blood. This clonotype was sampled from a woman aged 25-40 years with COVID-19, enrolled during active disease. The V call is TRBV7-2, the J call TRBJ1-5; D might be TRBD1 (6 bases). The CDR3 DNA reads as TGTGCCAGCAGCTTAGCAACAGGGCAGCATCAGCCCCAGCATTTT. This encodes CASSLATGQHQPQHF.